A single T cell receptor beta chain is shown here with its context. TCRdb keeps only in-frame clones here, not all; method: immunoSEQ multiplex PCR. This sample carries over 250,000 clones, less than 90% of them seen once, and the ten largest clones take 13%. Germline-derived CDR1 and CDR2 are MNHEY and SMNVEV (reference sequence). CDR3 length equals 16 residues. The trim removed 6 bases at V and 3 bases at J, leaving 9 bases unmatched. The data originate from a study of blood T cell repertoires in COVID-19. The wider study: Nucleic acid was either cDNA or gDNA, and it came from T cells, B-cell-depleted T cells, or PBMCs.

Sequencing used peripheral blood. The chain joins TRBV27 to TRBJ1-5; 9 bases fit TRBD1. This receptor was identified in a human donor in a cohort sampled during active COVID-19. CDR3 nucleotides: TGTGCCAGCAGACCGGGACAGGGCAATCCCAATCAGCCCCAGCATTTT. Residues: CASRPGQGNPNQPQHF.